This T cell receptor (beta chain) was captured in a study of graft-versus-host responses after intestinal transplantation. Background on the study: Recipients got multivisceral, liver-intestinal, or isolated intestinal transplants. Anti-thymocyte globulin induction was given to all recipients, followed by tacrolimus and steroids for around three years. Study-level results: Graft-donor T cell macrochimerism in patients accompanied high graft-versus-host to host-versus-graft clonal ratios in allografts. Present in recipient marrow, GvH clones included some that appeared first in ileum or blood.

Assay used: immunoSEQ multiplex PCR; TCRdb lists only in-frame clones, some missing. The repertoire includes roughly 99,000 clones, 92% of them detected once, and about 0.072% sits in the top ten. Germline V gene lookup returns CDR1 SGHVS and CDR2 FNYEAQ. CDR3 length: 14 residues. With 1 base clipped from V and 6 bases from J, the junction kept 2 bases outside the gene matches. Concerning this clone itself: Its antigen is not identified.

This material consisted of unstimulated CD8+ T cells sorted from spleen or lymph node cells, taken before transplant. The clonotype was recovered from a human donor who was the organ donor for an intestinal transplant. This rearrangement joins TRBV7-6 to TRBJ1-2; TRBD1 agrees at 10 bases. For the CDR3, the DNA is TGTGCCAGCAGCTTAGGAGGGACAGGGGATGGCTACACCTTC. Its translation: CASSLGGTGDGYTF. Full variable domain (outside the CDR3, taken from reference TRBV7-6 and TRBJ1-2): GAGVSQSPRYKVTKRGQDVALRCDPISGHVSLYWYRQALGQGPEFLTYFNYEAQQDKSGLPNDRFSAERPEGSISTLTIQRTEQRDSAMYRCASSLGGTGDGYTFGSGTRLTVV.